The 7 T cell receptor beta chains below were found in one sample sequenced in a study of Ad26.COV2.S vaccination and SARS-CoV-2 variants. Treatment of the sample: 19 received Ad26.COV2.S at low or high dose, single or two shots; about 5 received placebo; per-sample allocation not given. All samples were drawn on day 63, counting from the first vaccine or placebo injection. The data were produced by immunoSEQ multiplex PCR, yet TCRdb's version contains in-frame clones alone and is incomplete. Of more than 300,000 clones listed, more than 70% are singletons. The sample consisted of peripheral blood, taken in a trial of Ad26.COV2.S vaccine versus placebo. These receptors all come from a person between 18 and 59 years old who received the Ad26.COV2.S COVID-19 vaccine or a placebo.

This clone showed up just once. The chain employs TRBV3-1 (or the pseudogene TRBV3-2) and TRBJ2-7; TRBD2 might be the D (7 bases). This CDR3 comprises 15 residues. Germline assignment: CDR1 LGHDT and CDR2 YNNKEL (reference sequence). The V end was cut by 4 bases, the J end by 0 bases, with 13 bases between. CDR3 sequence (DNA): TGTGCCAGCAGCCGGTCGGGGGGCAGCTCCTACGAGCAGTACTTC. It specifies CASSRSGGSSYEQYF.

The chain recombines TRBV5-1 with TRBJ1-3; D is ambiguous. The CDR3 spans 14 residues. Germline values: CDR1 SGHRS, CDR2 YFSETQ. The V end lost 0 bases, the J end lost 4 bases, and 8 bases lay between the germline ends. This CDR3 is CASSLGTFGNTIYF. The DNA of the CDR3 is TGCGCCAGCAGCTTGGGGACCTTCGGAAACACCATATATTTT.

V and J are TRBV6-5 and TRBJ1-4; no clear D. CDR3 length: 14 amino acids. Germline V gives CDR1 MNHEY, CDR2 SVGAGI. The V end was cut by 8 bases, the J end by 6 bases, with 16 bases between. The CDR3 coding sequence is TGTGCCAGCTTCCGGCGGGCCCTTGATGAAAAACTGTTTTTT. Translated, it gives CASFRRALDEKLFF.

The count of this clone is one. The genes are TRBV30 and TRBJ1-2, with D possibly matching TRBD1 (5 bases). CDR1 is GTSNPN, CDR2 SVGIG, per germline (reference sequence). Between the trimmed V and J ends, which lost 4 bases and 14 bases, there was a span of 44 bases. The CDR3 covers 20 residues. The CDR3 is CAWNRVGDSGTHGYRAKATF. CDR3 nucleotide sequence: TGTGCCTGGAATCGGGTGGGTGATTCGGGGACCCACGGCTATCGGGCCAAAGCAACCTTC. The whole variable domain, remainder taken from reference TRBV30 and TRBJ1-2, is SQTIHQWPATLVQPVGSPLSLECTVEGTSNPNLYWYRQAAGRGLQLLFYSVGIGQISSEVPQNLSASRPQDRQFILSSKKLLLSDSGFYLCAWNRVGDSGTHGYRAKATFGSGTRLTVV.

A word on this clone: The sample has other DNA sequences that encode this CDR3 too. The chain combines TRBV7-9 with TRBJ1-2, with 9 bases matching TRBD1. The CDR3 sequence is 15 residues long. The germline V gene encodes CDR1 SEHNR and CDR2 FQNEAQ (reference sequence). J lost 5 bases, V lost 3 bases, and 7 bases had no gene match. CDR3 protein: CASSLAGTGRYGYTF. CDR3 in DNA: TGTGCCAGCAGCTTGGCCGGGACAGGGAGATATGGCTACACCTTC.

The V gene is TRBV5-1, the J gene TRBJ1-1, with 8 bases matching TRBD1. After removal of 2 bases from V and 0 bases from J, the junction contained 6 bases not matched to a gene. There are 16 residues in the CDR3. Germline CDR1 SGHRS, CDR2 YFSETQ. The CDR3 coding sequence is TGCGCCAGCAGCTTTACAGGGGGGGAGGTGAACACTGAAGCTTTCTTT. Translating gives CASSFTGGEVNTEAFF.

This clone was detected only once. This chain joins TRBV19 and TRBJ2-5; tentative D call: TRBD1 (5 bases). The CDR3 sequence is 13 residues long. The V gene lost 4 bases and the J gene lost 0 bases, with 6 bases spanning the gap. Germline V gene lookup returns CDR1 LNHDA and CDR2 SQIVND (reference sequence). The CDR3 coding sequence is TGTGCCAGTAGTAGACAGTACCAAGAGACCCAGTACTTC. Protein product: CASSRQYQETQYF. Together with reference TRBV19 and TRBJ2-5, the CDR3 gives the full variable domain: DGGITQSPKYLFRKEGQNVTLSCEQNLNHDAMYWYRQDPGQGLRLIYYSQIVNDFQKGDIAEGYSVSREKKESFPLTVTSAQKNPTAFYLCASSRQYQETQYFGPGTRLLVL.